These 28 T cell receptor beta chains were all obtained from the same sample, sequenced in a study of shared clonotypes between healthy human individuals. TCRdb's copy holds only in-frame clones and misses some; the assay was immunoSEQ multiplex PCR. The sample contains hundreds of thousands of clones, around two thirds of which appear only once. The specimen sequenced was memory CD4+ T cells sorted from blood. Described subset: CD45RA-negative fraction. These TCRs come from a woman aged 30 to 39 in good health.

The V gene is TRBV6-5, the J gene TRBJ1-1; 12 bases map to TRBD1. V was pared by 5 bases and J by 10 bases, with 8 bases of the junction left unmatched. Per germline, CDR1 MNHEY and CDR2 SVGAGI. The CDR3 has 14 amino acids. The CDR3 reads CASSQRDRGRPAFF. Here the CDR3 DNA reads TGTGCCAGCAGTCAACGGGACAGGGGGCGCCCAGCTTTCTTT.

The chain joins TRBV15 to TRBJ2-2, with D maybe TRBD1 (5 bases). V shed 3 bases and J shed 0 bases, with 8 bases lying between them. The CDR3 has 15 residues. Per the germline V gene, CDR1 is LNHNV and CDR2 is YYDKDF (reference sequence). This chain's CDR3 is CATSSRGTNTGELFF. CDR3 nucleotides: TGTGCCACCAGCAGTAGGGGAACGAACACCGGGGAGCTGTTTTTT.

This clone was counted ten times or more. This chain links TRBV4-2 with TRBJ2-2; maybe TRBD2 (5 bases). V was clipped by 6 bases and J by 4 bases, with 12 bases between them. CDR1 and CDR2 from the germline V gene are LGHNA and YNFKEQ. The CDR3 contains 14 residues. The CDR3 DNA is TGTGCCAGCAGTACCATGCGGGTCACCGGGGAGCTGTTTTTT. Its protein is CASSTMRVTGELFF.

About this clone: This same CDR3 is encoded by further DNA sequences in the sample. The chain couples TRBV18 to TRBJ2-7; TRBD2 might be the D (6 bases). Germline-derived CDR1 and CDR2 are KGHSH and LQKENI. Trimming pared 1 base from V and 3 bases from J, leaving 7 bases between. This CDR3 has 13 residues. CDR3 DNA sequence: TGTGCCAGCTCACCACTAGCGGACTACGAGCAGTACTTC. Its translation: CASSPLADYEQYF.

The J gene is TRBJ2-1, the V gene TRBV10-2, with 7 bases that match TRBD2. This CDR3 spans 14 amino acids. CDR1 and CDR2 (germline): WSHSY, SAAADI. Trimming took 6 bases from V and 3 from J; bases not matched to a gene: 5. The DNA of the CDR3 is TGCGCCAGCAGCAAGGGAGGGGTCTACAATGAGCAGTTCTTC. Amino acid sequence: CASSKGGVYNEQFF.

This clone occurred a few times. This chain uses TRBV19 with TRBJ2-7; D may be TRBD1 (5 bases). V was cut by 5 bases and J by 1 base, with 15 bases left in between. The germline V gene has CDR1 LNHDA and CDR2 SQIVND (reference sequence). The CDR3 has 15 residues. The CDR3 coding sequence is TGTGCCAGTAGTTCCCAAGCAGGGCGTTCCTACGAGCAGTACTTC. Translating gives CASSSQAGRSYEQYF. Full variable domain (remainder filled in from reference TRBV19 and TRBJ2-7): DGGITQSPKYLFRKEGQNVTLSCEQNLNHDAMYWYRQDPGQGLRLIYYSQIVNDFQKGDIAEGYSVSREKKESFPLTVTSAQKNPTAFYLCASSSQAGRSYEQYFGPGTRLTVT.

This clone was counted a single time. DNA for the CDR3: TGTGCCAGCAGCCCACAGTACAATCAGCCCCAGCATTTT. This codes for CASSPQYNQPQHF. The V call is TRBV7-2, the J call TRBJ1-5; D gene uncertain. CDR1 SGHTA and CDR2 FQGNSA come from the germline V gene. Trimming took off 5 bases at V and 3 bases at J, with 8 bases between the two ends. The CDR3 has 13 amino acids.

The chain recombines TRBV10-1 with TRBJ1-1, with D possibly matching TRBD1 (5 bases). Trimming cost V 3 bases and J 1 base, with 15 bases left between them. CDR3 length: 16 residues. Germline CDR1 is WNHNN and CDR2 is SYGVQD (reference sequence). CDR3 residues: CASSDPGGKGNTEAFF. For the CDR3, the DNA is TGCGCCAGCAGTGATCCTGGGGGAAAAGGGAACACTGAAGCTTTCTTT.

The chain employs TRBV6-5 and TRBJ2-3; the match to TRBD2 covers 9 bases. This CDR3 is 16 amino acids long. The V and J ends lost 0 bases and 5 bases, in that order; junction bases with no gene match: 6. Per the germline V gene, CDR1 is MNHEY and CDR2 is SVGAGI. CDR3 in DNA: TGTGCCAGCAGTTACTCGAAGCTAGCGGGAATAGATACGCAGTATTTT. The encoded protein is CASSYSKLAGIDTQYF.

This rearrangement joins TRBV28 to TRBJ1-4; D is uncertain. The CDR3 extends over 13 amino acids. The germline V gene has CDR1 MDHEN and CDR2 SYDVKM. V lost 1 base and J 8 bases, leaving 8 bases between the germline ends. Here the CDR3 reads CASSLSPREKLFF. For the CDR3, the DNA is TGTGCCAGCAGTTTATCCCCTAGAGAAAAACTGTTTTTT.

The CDR3 reads CASSLRSRPSLGYTF. CDR3 nucleotide sequence: TGTGCCAGCAGCTTACGTTCACGACCGTCCTTAGGCTACACCTTC. V is TRBV7-2 and J is TRBJ1-2; D not resolved. CDR3 size: 15 residues. Germline V CDR1 and CDR2: SGHTA, FQGNSA. V was trimmed by 2 bases and J by 8 bases, leaving 18 bases between them.

The chain employs TRBV9 and TRBJ2-7; D is possibly TRBD2 (6 bases). CDR3 length equals 13 residues. V lost 3 bases, J lost 1 base, and 8 bases lay in between. Germline loops: CDR1 SGDLS, CDR2 YYNGEE. The CDR3 bases are TGTGCCAGCAGCGGGGGACTTTCCTACGAGCAGTACTTC. This gives the protein CASSGGLSYEQYF. Variable domain in full (rest from reference TRBV9 and TRBJ2-7): DSGVTQTPKHLITATGQRVTLRCSPRSGDLSVYWYQQSLDQGLQFLIQYYNGEERAKGNILERFSAQQFPDLHSELNLSSLELGDSALYFCASSGGLSYEQYFGPGTRLTVT.

To note about this clone: This same CDR3 is encoded by further DNA sequences in the sample. This rearrangement joins TRBV7-6 to TRBJ1-3; unclear D gene. The germline CDR1 and CDR2 sequences are SGHVS and FNYEAQ. This CDR3 is 11 amino acids long. The V end lost 5 bases, the J end lost 2 bases, and 1 base lay between the germline ends. CDR3 bases: TGTGCCAGCAGCCCTGGAAACACCATATATTTT. Translated: CASSPGNTIYF.

The CDR3 nucleotides are TGCGCCAGCAGCCAAGAACATACAGGGACTGGCACAGATACGCAGTATTTT. Translation gives CASSQEHTGTGTDTQYF. This sequence joins TRBV4-1 and TRBJ2-3; TRBD1 or TRBD2 may be the D gene (6 bases each). The germline CDR1 and CDR2 sequences are MGHRA and YSYEKL. V was trimmed by 0 bases and J by 1 base, leaving 14 bases between them. This CDR3 contains 17 residues.

The chain carries TRBV5-1 and TRBJ1-1; 7 bases are a match to TRBD1. This CDR3 is 16 amino acids long. V shed 5 bases and J 4 bases; nucleotides not matched to a gene: 14. CDR1 is SGHRS, CDR2 YFSETQ, per germline. The chain's CDR3 is CASRAGGRQGPTEAFF. CDR3 nucleotides: TGCGCCAGCAGGGCGGGGGGCCGACAGGGCCCCACTGAAGCTTTCTTT.

This clone occurred many times. The rearrangement uses TRBV7-8 and TRBJ1-3; 9 bases map to TRBD1. The CDR3 has 17 amino acids. The trim removed 5 bases at V and 0 bases at J, leaving 8 bases unmatched. Germline CDR1 is SGHVS and CDR2 is FQNEAQ. CDR3: CASSPSGTGFSGNTIYF. The CDR3 nucleotides are TGTGCCAGCAGCCCCTCCGGGACAGGGTTCTCTGGAAACACCATATATTTT.

This clone was picked up a small number of times. The chain has TRBV2 and TRBJ1-4; perhaps TRBD1 as D (6 bases). V was shortened by 4 bases and J by 3 bases, with 12 bases between the two germline ends. The CDR3 sequence is 15 residues long. The germline CDR1 and CDR2 sequences are SNHLY and FYNNEI. Here the CDR3 reads CASSVNGGPNEKLFF. As DNA, the CDR3 is TGTGCCAGCAGTGTTAATGGGGGCCCTAATGAAAAACTGTTTTTT.

V is TRBV13 and J is TRBJ2-1, with a weak D call TRBD2 (5 bases). CDR1 and CDR2 from the germline V gene are PRHDT and FYEKMQ (reference sequence). The CDR3 runs 13 residues. Trimming took off 5 bases at V and 7 bases at J, with 12 bases between the two ends. The DNA of the CDR3 is TGTGCCAGCAGCCCCACTAGGCGGAATGAGCAGTTCTTC. Translating it yields CASSPTRRNEQFF.

The J gene is TRBJ2-7, the V gene TRBV28; D uncertain. There are 13 residues in the CDR3. CDR1 is MDHEN, CDR2 SYDVKM, per germline. V was trimmed by 3 bases and J by 1 base, leaving 7 bases between them. CDR3 DNA: TGTGCCAGCAGTTTTGAGAATTCCTACGAGCAGTACTTC. Translation gives CASSFENSYEQYF. Variable domain in full (rest from reference TRBV28 and TRBJ2-7): DVKVTQSSRYLVKRTGEKVFLECVQDMDHENMFWYRQDPGLGLRLIYFSYDVKMKEKGDIPEGYSVSREKKERFSLILESASTNQTSMYLCASSFENSYEQYFGPGTRLTVT.

The chain couples TRBV9 to TRBJ2-3; a weak D match, TRBD2 (6 bases). This CDR3 has 15 residues. Germline V gene sequence: CDR1 SGDLS, CDR2 YYNGEE. The V end was cut by 1 base, the J end by 2 bases, with 11 bases between. CDR3 DNA: TGTGCCAGCAGCGTATCGGCGGGATCCACAGATACGCAGTATTTT. This encodes CASSVSAGSTDTQYF.

This clone was seen a single time. This chain uses TRBV10-2 with TRBJ1-3; D is uncertain. The CDR3 loop spans 14 amino acids. The germline V gene encodes CDR1 WSHSY and CDR2 SAAADI. V lost 6 bases and J lost 1, with 10 bases in between. Here the CDR3 DNA reads TGCGCCAGCAGGGAACAGATTTCTGGAAACACCATATATTTT. The encoded protein is CASREQISGNTIYF.

V and J are TRBV7-9 and TRBJ2-5; D ambiguous. CDR3 length: 11 residues. Germline CDR1 reads SEHNR; CDR2 reads FQNEAQ (reference sequence). Deletions cut 5 bases from V and 8 bases from J, with 9 bases between. CDR3 sequence: CASSMGPTQYF. The CDR3 DNA reads as TGTGCCAGCAGCATGGGCCCAACCCAGTACTTC.

The rearrangement joins TRBV7-7 to TRBJ1-1, with D perhaps matching TRBD1 (5 bases). Germline V gene data show CDR1 as SSHAT and CDR2 as FNYEAQ (reference sequence). This CDR3 spans 13 amino acids. V dropped 6 bases and J dropped 9 bases, with 17 bases sitting between them. In DNA form, the CDR3 reads TGTGCCAGCAGTCTTCGACAAGGGACGAAAGCTTTCTTT. Its protein is CASSLRQGTKAFF.

This clone was found a few times. J is TRBJ1-4 and V is TRBV15; D gene uncertain. The length of the CDR3 is 14 residues. Trimming took off 1 base at V and 7 bases at J, with 10 bases between the two ends. Germline V lookup: CDR1 LNHNV, CDR2 YYDKDF (reference sequence). CDR3 loop: CATSRAAESEKLFF. DNA of the CDR3: TGTGCCACCAGCAGAGCTGCAGAATCTGAAAAACTGTTTTTT.

The chain uses TRBV27 and TRBJ1-2; tentatively, D is TRBD1 (5 bases). The germline gives CDR1 MNHEY, CDR2 SMNVEV (reference sequence). This CDR3 region has 16 residues. With 5 bases removed from V and 2 bases from J, the gap between germline ends came to 18 bases. DNA of the CDR3: TGTGCCAGCAGTCCCTACCGGGACTGGGGGAACTATGGCTACACCTTC. Its translation: CASSPYRDWGNYGYTF.

This chain connects TRBV6-1 to TRBJ2-2; 11 bases align to TRBD2. V was pared by 4 bases and J by 1 base, with 2 bases of the junction left unmatched. Germline CDR1 MNHNS, CDR2 SASEGT. The CDR3 contains 16 residues. CDR3 nucleotides: TGTGCCAGCAGTGGGGGACTAGCGGTGAACACCGGGGAGCTGTTTTTT. The encoded protein is CASSGGLAVNTGELFF.

The V call is TRBV6-1, the J call TRBJ2-3; 9 positions agree with TRBD2. Trimming removed 8 bases from V and 5 bases from J; junction bases left unmatched: 11. CDR3 length: 15 amino acids. Per germline, CDR1 MNHNS and CDR2 SASEGT. The CDR3 nucleotides are TGTGCCAGCCGGGGGGCTAGCGGGACGGAAGATACGCAGTATTTT. Residues: CASRGASGTEDTQYF.

The V call is TRBV9, the J call TRBJ2-2, with 11 positions matching TRBD2. The germline V gene has CDR1 SGDLS and CDR2 YYNGEE. Trimming at V came to 3 bases and at J to 3 bases, leaving 7 bases not matched to a gene. This CDR3 region has 17 residues. As DNA, the CDR3 is TGTGCCAGCAGCGGGATAGCGGGAGGGCCGGACACCGGGGAGCTGTTTTTT. Translating it yields CASSGIAGGPDTGELFF.